One and the same sample provided the 10 T cell receptor beta chains below, sequenced in a study of regulatory T cells in long-lasting Graves disease. Indicated time point: newly diagnosed GD, antithyroid drugs for less than 3 months. RNA from PBMCs was the source of the TCR library. Combining iRepertoire HTBI primers with Arm-PCR of CDR3 regions, the authors built TCR beta libraries. MiXCR, run by TCRdb on the multiplex PCR reads, gives a single entry per CDR3 protein. This table has 520,000 or so distinct CDR3 sequences, more than 10% appearing once. These data also formed part of another study, on T cells in Graves' hyperthyroidism and ophthalmopathy.

The sequencing used peripheral blood mononuclear cells (PBMCs), collected at new diagnosis, from a patient treated with antithyroid drugs. The source is a woman aged 25-40 years with Graves disease.

Many counts were recorded for this clonotype. This chain joins TRBV27 and TRBJ1-1, with 7 bases that match TRBD1. CDR3 length: 14 residues. Germline CDR1 reads MNHEY; CDR2 reads SMNVEV (reference sequence). J lost 4 bases, V lost 5 bases, and 7 bases had no gene match. CDR3 in amino acids: CASSTYRGVTEAFF. CDR3 coding DNA: TGTGCCAGCAGTACCTACAGGGGCGTCACTGAAGCTTTCTTT.

The rearrangement joins TRBV20-1 to TRBJ2-2; no firm D call. Looked up from germline, CDR1 is DFQATT and CDR2 is SNEGSKA (reference sequence). V dropped 5 bases and J dropped 0 bases, with 10 bases sitting between them. CDR3 length: 14 amino acids. In DNA, the CDR3 is TGCAGTGCTGAGACAAACGCGAACACCGGGGAGCTGTTTTTT. Translating gives CSAETNANTGELFF.

This clonotype was found many times. The rearrangement joins TRBV6-5 to TRBJ1-5; D is perhaps TRBD1 (6 bases). Germline assignment: CDR1 MNHEY and CDR2 SVGAGI. This CDR3 is 14 amino acids long. Trimming stripped 2 bases from V and 3 bases from J, with 8 bases between. CDR3 nucleotides: TGTGCCAGCAGTTACACAGGGAACAATCAGCCCCAGCATTTT. Translation: CASSYTGNNQPQHF.

The chain combines TRBV5-1 with TRBJ2-6, with 7 bases fitting TRBD1. V shed 4 bases and J 2 bases; nucleotides not matched to a gene: 9. The CDR3 is made up of 17 amino acids. Germline assignment: CDR1 SGHRS and CDR2 YFSETQ. CDR3 sequence: CASSRNPGGAGANVLTF. DNA for the CDR3: TGCGCCAGCAGCCGAAACCCAGGGGGAGCTGGGGCCAACGTCCTGACTTTC.

This clonotype was found a few times. The chain carries TRBV29-1 and TRBJ1-2; no clear D gene. V was trimmed by 7 bases and J by 4 bases, leaving 13 bases between them. The CDR3 consists of 12 residues. From germline, CDR1 is SQVTM and CDR2 ANQGSEA. The CDR3 reads CSALPDAYGYTF. The CDR3 region has the DNA TGCAGCGCCCTACCAGACGCCTATGGCTACACCTTC.

The genes are TRBV28 and TRBJ2-7, with a tentative D call TRBD1 (6 bases). The CDR3 covers 13 residues. Germline values: CDR1 MDHEN, CDR2 SYDVKM. V was trimmed by 6 bases and J by 1 base, leaving 10 bases between them. The CDR3 sequence: CASRQQGSYEQYF. In DNA, the CDR3 is TGTGCCAGCAGGCAACAGGGATCCTACGAGCAGTACTTC.

The V gene is TRBV18, the J gene TRBJ2-2; 8 bases agree with TRBD1. J lost 4 bases, V lost 8 bases, and 18 bases had no gene match. CDR3 length: 18 amino acids. Germline-derived CDR1 and CDR2 are KGHSH and LQKENI. Here the CDR3 reads CASTPRTRGLGGTGELFF. CDR3 in DNA: TGTGCCAGCACCCCCCGGACCAGGGGGCTTGGTGGCACCGGGGAGCTGTTTTTT. Drawing the rest from reference TRBV18 and TRBJ2-2, the complete variable domain is NAGVMQNPRHLVRRRGQEARLRCSPMKGHSHVYWYRQLPEEGLKFMVYLQKENIIDESGMPKERFSAEFPKEGPSILRIQQVVRGDSAAYFCASTPRTRGLGGTGELFFGEGSRLTVL.

Concerning this clonotype: A far larger clone is just one base off, so this is likely a read error. The conserved final phenylalanine or tryptophan is absent from the CDR3, which likely points to a read error. The chain joins TRBV2 to TRBJ2-7; D unresolved. V lost 6 bases and J lost 0, with 12 bases in between. Per the germline V gene, CDR1 is SNHLY and CDR2 is FYNNEI. The CDR3 has 14 amino acids. The CDR3 region is CASSLAEFSYEQYL. The CDR3 DNA follows: TGTGCCAGCAGCTTAGCAGAGTTCTCCTACGAGCAGTACCTC.

Remarks on this clonotype: A far bigger clonotype differs at one base, so this is likely a read error. The chain carries TRBV2 and TRBJ2-1; 8 bases are a match to TRBD2. V lost 5 bases and J lost 10; bases outside the gene matches: 7. In germline, CDR1 is SNHLY, CDR2 FYNNEI. There are 13 residues in the CDR3. The CDR3 sequence is CASSSGLGSEQFF. In DNA, the CDR3 is TGTGCCAGCAGTTCGGGACTAGGGAGCGAGCAGTTCTTC.

This clonotype was found a few times. V gene TRBV7-8 combines with J gene TRBJ1-3; no clear D gene. From germline, CDR1 is SGHVS and CDR2 FQNEAQ. V lost 5 bases, J lost 0 bases, and 8 bases lay in between. The CDR3 loop spans 14 amino acids. The CDR3: CASSIHSSGNTIYF. The CDR3 nucleotides read TGTGCCAGCAGCATACATAGCTCTGGAAACACCATATATTTT. The full variable domain, with the rest looked up from reference TRBV7-8 and TRBJ1-3, is GAGVSQSPRYKVAKRGQDVALRCDPISGHVSLFWYQQALGQGPEFLTYFQNEAQLDKSGLPSDRFFAERPEGSVSTLKIQRTQQEDSAVYLCASSIHSSGNTIYFGEGSWLTVV.